This TCR beta chain was identified during a study of Graves' ophthalmopathy and Graves' hyperthyroidism. Broader study findings: Using a 13-signature model, the authors split ophthalmopathy from stable hyperthyroidism, with around 89% sensitivity and roughly 80% specificity.

RNA transcripts were the source from which TCR beta CDR3 regions were amplified. The library came from an HTBI-primed first-round RT-PCR and a second-round multiplex PCR. TCRdb passed the multiplex PCR reads through MiXCR, listing each CDR3 protein once. The data contain around 1,200,000 distinct CDR3 sequences, about two fifths of them singletons. The CDR3 has 14 residues. The germline V gene has CDR1 SEHNR and CDR2 FQNEAQ (reference sequence). Trimming took 5 bases from V and 6 from J; bases not matched to a gene: 9. None of the included patients had other autoimmune diseases, uncontrolled infections, pregnancy or lactation, as these led to exclusion. Many counts were recorded for this clonotype. What it binds is not known.

This sequence was found in an adult man with Graves' hyperthyroidism. Sequences were obtained from peripheral blood or thyroid tissue (not recorded which). The chain employs TRBV7-9 and TRBJ2-5; TRBD1 matches 7 bases. CDR3: CASSQRQGMKTQYF. As DNA, the CDR3 is TGTGCCAGCAGCCAGCGACAGGGTATGAAGACCCAGTACTTC.